The 24 T cell receptor beta chains below come from one sample, sequenced in a study of cytotoxic CD8 clonotypes in ibrutinib-treated CLL. Sequencing was performed with immunoSEQ multiplex PCR; in TCRdb, only in-frame clones are kept and a portion is missing. The sample records 12,000 or so clones, approximately 59% being singletons. The sequencing used PBMCs, collected before ibrutinib treatment. The receptors shown here come from a human donor with chronic lymphocytic leukemia.

The chain uses TRBV7-6 and TRBJ1-6, with D unclear. Per the germline V gene, CDR1 is SGHVS and CDR2 is FNYEAQ. The CDR3 extends over 16 amino acids. Trimming pared 2 bases from V and 7 bases from J, leaving 15 bases between. The CDR3 here is CASSLNSRQNNSPLHF. For the CDR3, the DNA is TGTGCCAGCAGCTTAAATTCTCGACAAAACAATTCACCCCTCCACTTT.

This clone has just a few counts. The rearrangement uses TRBV19 and TRBJ1-5; TRBD1 aligns across 7 bases. The CDR3 loop spans 16 amino acids. The germline V gene has CDR1 LNHDA and CDR2 SQIVND (reference sequence). V lost 0 bases to trimming and J lost 7 bases; unmatched junction nucleotides: 9. CDR3 residues: CASSIDLDRAGQPQHF. Written as DNA, the CDR3 is TGTGCCAGTAGTATAGATCTTGACAGGGCCGGACAGCCCCAGCATTTT. The full variable domain, its missing parts supplied by reference TRBV19 and TRBJ1-5, is DGGITQSPKYLFRKEGQNVTLSCEQNLNHDAMYWYRQDPGQGLRLIYYSQIVNDFQKGDIAEGYSVSREKKESFPLTVTSAQKNPTAFYLCASSIDLDRAGQPQHFGDGTRLSIL.

The chain joins TRBV6-5 to TRBJ2-2; D possibly corresponds to TRBD2 (6 bases). Trimming shortened V by 6 bases and J by 0 bases, and 8 bases separated the two germline ends. The CDR3 spans 14 residues. Germline-derived CDR1 and CDR2 are MNHEY and SVGAGI. The CDR3 sequence: CASSGDSNTGELFF. The CDR3 nucleotides read TGTGCCAGCAGCGGGGACTCGAACACCGGGGAGCTGTTTTTT.

The chain carries TRBV9 and TRBJ1-4; tentative D call: TRBD1 (5 bases). Germline CDR1 reads SGDLS; CDR2 reads YYNGEE. This CDR3 contains 14 residues. The V end was cut by 4 bases, the J end by 8 bases, with 15 bases between. CDR3 nucleotides: TGTGCCAGCAGCCCGGGGGGGTATAACGAAAAACTGTTTTTT. This gives the protein CASSPGGYNEKLFF.

The V and J genes are TRBV27 and TRBJ2-2; D unresolved. The CDR3 is 13 residues long. CDR1 and CDR2 from the germline V gene are MNHEY and SMNVEV (reference sequence). Trimming shortened V by 3 bases and J by 4 bases, and 6 bases separated the two germline ends. For the CDR3, the DNA is TGTGCCAGCAGTTTTTTAGGCACCGGGGAGCTGTTTTTT. It yields the protein CASSFLGTGELFF.

This clone was seen a few times. The chain couples TRBV28 to TRBJ2-1; 11 nucleotides agree with TRBD1. The CDR3 is 16 residues long. V gave up 5 bases and J gave up 0 bases; unmatched junction bases: 3. Germline-derived CDR1 and CDR2 are MDHEN and SYDVKM. The DNA of the CDR3 is TGTGCCAGCAGTCTAGGGACAGGGGGCTCCTACAATGAGCAGTTCTTC. It yields the protein CASSLGTGGSYNEQFF.

The chain uses TRBV2 and TRBJ2-2, with 9 bases lining up with TRBD1. CDR3 length: 15 amino acids. The V gene end was trimmed by 6 bases and the J gene end by 4 bases; junction bases not matched to a gene: 6. Per the germline V gene, CDR1 is SNHLY and CDR2 is FYNNEI. The CDR3 region has the DNA TGTGCCAGCAGCCGGGACAGGGCGGGCACCGGGGAGCTGTTTTTT. Amino acid sequence: CASSRDRAGTGELFF.

The table lists this clone with a few counts. The chain has TRBV11-2 and TRBJ2-3, with D perhaps TRBD1 (7 bases). CDR3 size: 19 residues. V was pared by 4 bases and J by 4 bases, with 27 bases between. Germline V gene data show CDR1 as SGHAT and CDR2 as FQNNGV. The CDR3 DNA is TGTGCCAGCAGCTCCAGACAGGGTGTCCCCCGGGGGACCTCAGATACGCAGTATTTT. Protein product: CASSSRQGVPRGTSDTQYF.

V usage is TRBV11-2 and J usage is TRBJ1-2, with D maybe TRBD1 (5 bases). The germline V gene encodes CDR1 SGHAT and CDR2 FQNNGV. V shed 2 bases and J shed 0 bases, with 19 bases lying between them. The CDR3 totals 18 residues. Here the CDR3 reads CASSLSAGRRTTNYGYTF. The CDR3 nucleotides are TGTGCCAGCAGCTTAAGTGCGGGGCGGAGGACTACTAACTATGGCTACACCTTC.

There are a few counts of this clone. The genes are TRBV27 and TRBJ1-4, with unresolved D. The CDR3 spans 15 residues. Germline V gives CDR1 MNHEY, CDR2 SMNVEV (reference sequence). V was shortened by 5 bases and J by 9 bases, with 19 bases between the two germline ends. The CDR3 sequence: CASSKLTLAGQKLFF. The CDR3 DNA is TGTGCCAGCAGTAAATTGACCCTTGCTGGGCAAAAACTGTTTTTT.

V and J are TRBV27 and TRBJ2-7; the D is unclear. V was clipped by 5 bases and J by 3 bases, with 11 bases between them. The germline V gene encodes CDR1 MNHEY and CDR2 SMNVEV (reference sequence). The CDR3 totals 13 residues. This chain's CDR3 is CASSPGSSYEQYF. The CDR3 nucleotides read TGTGCCAGCAGTCCGGGTTCGAGCTACGAGCAGTACTTC.

This clone appeared a few times. This rearrangement joins TRBV11-2 to TRBJ1-4; D call uncertain. Germline CDR1 reads SGHAT; CDR2 reads FQNNGV. The CDR3 contains 11 residues. Trimming removed 5 bases at V and 4 bases at J, with 2 bases between. The DNA for the CDR3 is TGTGCCAGCAGCATTAATGAAAAACTGTTTTTT. It yields the protein CASSINEKLFF.

The chain recombines TRBV5-8 with TRBJ2-5, with 10 bases aligning to TRBD1. V trimming: 0 bases; J trimming: 5 bases; junction bases outside the gene matches: 4. CDR1 and CDR2 from the germline V gene are SGHTS and YDEGEE. CDR3 length: 15 amino acids. This CDR3 reads CASSLGTGGKETQYF. The CDR3 coding sequence is TGTGCCAGCAGCTTGGGGACAGGGGGTAAGGAGACCCAGTACTTC.

The rearrangement joins TRBV6-5 to TRBJ2-1; D not certain. The CDR3 covers 13 residues. CDR1 and CDR2 (germline): MNHEY, SVGAGI. The V and J ends lost 6 bases and 9 bases respectively, with 15 bases between them. The CDR3 is CASRGTVISEQFF. The CDR3 coding sequence is TGTGCCAGCAGGGGAACAGTGATTAGTGAGCAGTTCTTC.

In its sample, this clone was seen a few times. This chain connects TRBV4-2 to TRBJ2-2; 12 nucleotides match TRBD2. Per the germline V gene, CDR1 is LGHNA and CDR2 is YNFKEQ. With 1 base clipped from V and 6 bases from J, the junction kept 9 bases outside the gene matches. The CDR3 is 18 residues long. The CDR3 loop is CASSQAPSGGVSSGELFF. In nucleotides, the CDR3 is TGTGCCAGCAGCCAAGCCCCTAGCGGGGGGGTATCTTCCGGGGAGCTGTTTTTT.

The rearrangement joins TRBV5-1 to TRBJ2-5; 8 bases match TRBD1. Germline CDR1 SGHRS, CDR2 YFSETQ. The CDR3 contains 13 residues. J lost 5 bases, V lost 5 bases, and 5 bases had no gene match. For the CDR3, the DNA is TGCGCCAGCAGACTCACAGGGGGGGAGACCCAGTACTTC. Its protein is CASRLTGGETQYF.

The chain couples TRBV7-8 to TRBJ2-4; TRBD2 aligns across 9 bases. J gave up 2 bases and V 7 bases, and 9 bases lay outside the gene matches. The CDR3 runs to 16 residues. CDR1 SGHVS and CDR2 FQNEAQ come from the germline V gene. The CDR3 DNA reads as TGTGCCAGCACCCAGGGGCTAGCGGGGACCAAAAACATTCAGTACTTC. Encoded protein: CASTQGLAGTKNIQYF.

The chain uses TRBV5-1 and TRBJ2-7, with D unresolved. Trimming took off 0 bases at V and 4 bases at J, with 5 bases between the two ends. The CDR3 has 12 amino acids. Germline V gene sequence: CDR1 SGHRS, CDR2 YFSETQ. CDR3 bases: TGCGCCAGCAGCTTGGCAAATTACGAGCAGTACTTC. Protein: CASSLANYEQYF.

The V gene is TRBV5-1, the J gene TRBJ2-7; D may match TRBD1 or TRBD2 (6 bases each). Trimming took off 0 bases at V and 6 bases at J, with 19 bases between the two ends. The CDR3 covers 16 residues. The germline gives CDR1 SGHRS, CDR2 YFSETQ. The CDR3 sequence is CASSLARTGAAAEQYF. CDR3 coding DNA: TGCGCCAGCAGCTTGGCAAGGACGGGGGCAGCCGCCGAGCAGTACTTC.

The CDR3 bases are TGTGCCAGTAGTTTGATTGTAGCGGGGGGGCGAGGTAATGAGCAGTTCTTC. Translation: CASSLIVAGGRGNEQFF. The chain recombines TRBV19 with TRBJ2-1, with 11 nucleotides matching TRBD2. In germline, CDR1 is LNHDA, CDR2 SQIVND (reference sequence). The V gene end was trimmed by 5 bases and the J gene end by 7 bases; junction bases not matched to a gene: 13. This CDR3 comprises 17 residues.

This clone was counted only a few times. The chain combines TRBV10-1 with TRBJ2-1; D is perhaps TRBD1 or TRBD2 (5 bases each). Germline values: CDR1 WNHNN, CDR2 SYGVQD (reference sequence). V shed 8 bases and J shed 10 bases, with 15 bases lying between them. This CDR3 contains 12 residues. The CDR3: CASGPVGTEQFF. CDR3 nucleotide sequence: TGCGCCAGCGGCCCGGTCGGGACGGAGCAGTTCTTC.

This clone appeared a few times. CDR3 sequence: CASSVDGASGETQYF. The CDR3 nucleotides read TGTGCCAGCAGCGTAGATGGGGCCTCGGGGGAGACCCAGTACTTC. The genes are TRBV9 and TRBJ2-5; D is tentatively TRBD1 or TRBD2 (5 bases each). This CDR3 comprises 15 residues. Between the trimmed V and J ends, which lost 0 bases and 5 bases, there was a span of 14 bases. Germline CDR1 is SGDLS and CDR2 is YYNGEE.

This chain uses TRBV6-4 with TRBJ2-1; 8 nucleotides match TRBD1. The germline V gene encodes CDR1 MRHNA and CDR2 SNTAGT. This CDR3 is 14 amino acids long. The junction had 3 bases not matched to a gene; V was cut back by 0 bases and J by 8 bases. The DNA for the CDR3 is TGTGCCAGCAGTGACTCAGGACAGGGTTATGAGCAGTTCTTC. Its translation: CASSDSGQGYEQFF.

This clone was counted a few times. The chain joins TRBV6-6 to TRBJ2-1; 7 nucleotides agree with TRBD2. Germline loops: CDR1 MNHNY, CDR2 SVGAGI (reference sequence). The J segment lost 8 bases and the V segment lost 8 bases, leaving 12 bases of the junction unmatched. This CDR3 spans 14 amino acids. CDR3 DNA sequence: TGTGCCAGCGGTCTCGCGGGAGCCCTCCATGAGCAGTTCTTC. Translating gives CASGLAGALHEQFF.